What follows are 15 T cell receptor beta chains derived from one specimen sequenced in a study of lymphopenia after photon versus proton radiotherapy. TCRdb's copy holds only in-frame clones and misses some; the assay was immunoSEQ multiplex PCR. Here the sample spans 150,000 to 200,000 clones, 80% to 90% being singletons. Sequences were derived from peripheral blood, sampled from a patient treated with photon-based radiotherapy. These receptors were obtained from a middle-aged man with gastric cancer.

This clone was recorded a few times. The V and J genes are TRBV7-2 and TRBJ2-7; possible D gene TRBD1, 6 bases. Germline assignment: CDR1 SGHTA and CDR2 FQGNSA. V lost 3 bases and J lost 2, with 14 bases in between. This CDR3 has 15 amino acids. This CDR3 reads CASSLWGQGTYEQYF. The CDR3 DNA is TGTGCCAGCAGCTTGTGGGGGCAGGGTACCTACGAGCAGTACTTC.

The V gene is TRBV28, the J gene TRBJ1-2; D gene ambiguous. Trimming removed 2 bases at V and 8 bases at J, with 15 bases between. The germline gives CDR1 MDHEN, CDR2 SYDVKM. The CDR3 is 14 amino acids. The CDR3 DNA reads TGTGCCAGCAGTTTACTTGACCCTCGGAGCGGCTACACCTTC. It encodes CASSLLDPRSGYTF.

The chain uses TRBV9 and TRBJ2-1, with 7 positions matching TRBD1. This CDR3 has 14 residues. The germline CDR1 and CDR2 sequences are SGDLS and YYNGEE. V gave up 3 bases and J gave up 8 bases; unmatched junction bases: 8. CDR3 sequence: CASSATGIGDEQFF. The CDR3 coding sequence is TGTGCCAGCAGCGCGACAGGGATTGGCGATGAGCAGTTCTTC.

J is TRBJ2-7 and V is TRBV11-2; the match to TRBD2 covers 7 bases. The germline V gene has CDR1 SGHAT and CDR2 FQNNGV. The CDR3 totals 15 residues. V was clipped by 3 bases and J by 2 bases; unmatched bases: 7. Here the CDR3 reads CASSLWGGIPYEQYF. The DNA for the CDR3 is TGTGCCAGCAGCTTGTGGGGGGGAATCCCCTACGAGCAGTACTTC.

This clone occurred a few times. The chain joins TRBV2 to TRBJ1-2; D perhaps matches TRBD1 (5 bases). The V and J ends lost 0 bases and 3 bases respectively, with 14 bases between them. This CDR3 comprises 16 residues. Germline V gene lookup returns CDR1 SNHLY and CDR2 FYNNEI. CDR3 sequence: CASSEALGVGDYGYTF. The CDR3 DNA is TGTGCCAGCAGTGAAGCGCTAGGGGTTGGGGACTATGGCTACACCTTC.

The CDR3 nucleotides are TGTGCCAGCCACCGGGACAGGGGGACTGCTTTCTTT. This gives the protein CASHRDRGTAFF. The chain couples TRBV6-5 to TRBJ1-1, with TRBD1 matching 11 bases. This CDR3 is built from 12 residues. The V gene's germline CDR1 is MNHEY and CDR2 SVGAGI. After removal of 8 bases from V and 11 bases from J, the junction contained 7 bases not matched to a gene.

This chain connects TRBV18 to TRBJ1-4; D is unclear. The length of the CDR3 is 14 residues. Germline V gene lookup returns CDR1 KGHSH and CDR2 LQKENI. Trimming removed 0 bases at V and 8 bases at J, with 10 bases between. The CDR3 region is CASSPPGSREKLFF. CDR3 bases: TGTGCCAGCTCACCACCGGGCAGTCGAGAAAAACTGTTTTTT.

This chain joins TRBV6-6 and TRBJ1-2; 10 positions match TRBD1. The CDR3 spans 15 residues. J was trimmed by 6 bases and V by 5 bases; bases with no gene match: 9. Germline CDR1 reads MNHNY; CDR2 reads SVGAGI (reference sequence). The CDR3 protein is CASSHGQGGSNGYTF. DNA of the CDR3: TGTGCCAGCAGTCACGGACAGGGGGGATCCAATGGCTACACCTTC.

The rearrangement uses TRBV5-1 and TRBJ1-4; 7 positions match TRBD1. Trimming removed 4 bases from V and 6 bases from J; junction bases left unmatched: 6. CDR1 SGHRS and CDR2 YFSETQ come from the germline V gene. CDR3 length: 14 amino acids. This chain's CDR3 is CASSQGGEYEKLFF. CDR3 nucleotides: TGCGCCAGCAGCCAAGGGGGCGAATATGAAAAACTGTTTTTT.

The chain is built from TRBV29-1 and TRBJ1-1; D might be TRBD1 (6 bases). The CDR3 has 13 residues. With 3 bases removed from V and 1 base from J, the gap between germline ends came to 9 bases. Germline lookup yields CDR1 SQVTM and CDR2 ANQGSEA. The CDR3 loop reads CSVEEGGNTEAFF. CDR3 in DNA: TGCAGCGTTGAGGAGGGGGGGAACACTGAAGCTTTCTTT.

The chain joins TRBV18 to TRBJ1-1; D remains unclear. Trimming removed 1 base at V and 5 bases at J, with 14 bases between. CDR1 and CDR2 from the germline V gene are KGHSH and LQKENI. The CDR3 is 15 amino acids. CDR3 coding DNA: TGTGCCAGCTCACCACGGCAGCGAGAGGGAACTGAAGCTTTCTTT. Residues: CASSPRQREGTEAFF.

This clone has a count of ten or more. The chain has TRBV19 and TRBJ2-1; 11 nucleotides align to TRBD2. Trimming at V came to 2 bases and at J to 7 bases, leaving 4 bases not matched to a gene. This CDR3 region has 15 residues. Germline values: CDR1 LNHDA, CDR2 SQIVND (reference sequence). The CDR3 DNA follows: TGTGCCAGTAGTATACTAGCGGGAGGATGGAATGAGCAGTTCTTC. This codes for CASSILAGGWNEQFF.

The V call is TRBV5-1, the J call TRBJ1-5, with D possibly matching TRBD1 (5 bases). The CDR3 contains 15 residues. V shed 0 bases and J shed 0 bases, with 7 bases lying between them. Germline V gene data show CDR1 as SGHRS and CDR2 as YFSETQ. The CDR3: CASSLGDDSNQPQHF. CDR3 coding DNA: TGCGCCAGCAGCTTGGGGGACGATAGCAATCAGCCCCAGCATTTT.

V usage is TRBV9 and J usage is TRBJ1-1; D call uncertain. The CDR3 runs to 14 residues. The germline V gene encodes CDR1 SGDLS and CDR2 YYNGEE. The V end was cut by 4 bases, the J end by 1 base, with 11 bases between. The CDR3 region is CASSSGLKNTEAFF. In nucleotides, the CDR3 is TGTGCCAGCAGCTCCGGGCTGAAGAACACTGAAGCTTTCTTT.

This chain connects TRBV25-1 to TRBJ1-1; D is unresolved. With 8 bases removed from V and 1 base from J, the gap between germline ends came to 11 bases. This CDR3 contains 13 residues. Germline V gene lookup returns CDR1 MGHDK and CDR2 SYGVNS. CDR3 coding DNA: TGTGCCAGCTCGGGGTTAGGGAACACTGAAGCTTTCTTT. It encodes CASSGLGNTEAFF.